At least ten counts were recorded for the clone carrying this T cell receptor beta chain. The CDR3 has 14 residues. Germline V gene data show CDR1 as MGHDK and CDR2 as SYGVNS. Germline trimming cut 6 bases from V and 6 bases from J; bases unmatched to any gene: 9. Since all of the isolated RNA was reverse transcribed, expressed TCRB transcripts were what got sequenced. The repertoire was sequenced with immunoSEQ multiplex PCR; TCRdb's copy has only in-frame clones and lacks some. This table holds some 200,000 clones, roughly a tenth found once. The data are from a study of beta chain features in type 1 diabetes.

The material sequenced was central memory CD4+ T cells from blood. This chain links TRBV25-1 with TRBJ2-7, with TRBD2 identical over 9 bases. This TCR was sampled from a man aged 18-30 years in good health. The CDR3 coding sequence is TGTGCCAGCAGCAGCGGGAGGCGCGGTGCCGAGCAGTACTTC. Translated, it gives CASSSGRRGAEQYF.